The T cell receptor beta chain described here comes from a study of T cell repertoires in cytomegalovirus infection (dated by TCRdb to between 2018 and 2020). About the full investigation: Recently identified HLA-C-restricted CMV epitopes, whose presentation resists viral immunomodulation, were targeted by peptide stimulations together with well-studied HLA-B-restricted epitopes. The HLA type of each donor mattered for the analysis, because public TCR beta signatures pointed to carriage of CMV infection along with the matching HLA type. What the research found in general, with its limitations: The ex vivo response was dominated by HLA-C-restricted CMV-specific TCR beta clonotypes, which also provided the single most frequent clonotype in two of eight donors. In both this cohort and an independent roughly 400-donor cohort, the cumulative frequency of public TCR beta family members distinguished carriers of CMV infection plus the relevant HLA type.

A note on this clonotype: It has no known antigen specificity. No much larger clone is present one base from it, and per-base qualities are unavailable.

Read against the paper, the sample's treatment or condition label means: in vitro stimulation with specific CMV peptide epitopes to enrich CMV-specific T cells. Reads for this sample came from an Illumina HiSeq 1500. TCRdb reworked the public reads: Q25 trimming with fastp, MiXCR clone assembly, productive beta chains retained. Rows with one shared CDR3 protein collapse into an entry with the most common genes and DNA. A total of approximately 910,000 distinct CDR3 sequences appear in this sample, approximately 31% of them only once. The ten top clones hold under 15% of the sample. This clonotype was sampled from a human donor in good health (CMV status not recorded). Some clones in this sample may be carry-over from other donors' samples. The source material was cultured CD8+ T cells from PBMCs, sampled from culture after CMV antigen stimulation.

The CDR3 region reads CASSLSLVGAGKVGELFF. The DNA sequence is given as TGTGCCAGCAGTTTATCGCTCGTAGGGGCAGGAAAGGTCGGGGAGCTGTTTTTT. The chain is assembled from TRBV27 and TRBJ2-2; 5 matching bases give a weak D call of TRBD1. The cysteine opens and the phenylalanine closes a CDR3 of 18 amino acids. Of all the DNA, just the CDR3 is kept, 54 bases in frame from base 1. Based on the germline V gene (reference sequence), the CDR1 and CDR2 sequences are MNHEY and SMNVEV. V loses 0 bases of germline sequence and J loses 7 bases, and the interval between the two ends is 21 bases.